This is a list of T cell receptor beta chains from one sample in a study of control samples from healthy donors and cancer patients. TCRdb's copy holds only in-frame clones and misses some; the assay was immunoSEQ multiplex PCR. Among tens of thousands of clones listed, more than 80% were seen once. The sequenced sample was PBMCs. Every receptor here comes from a man in his thirties or forties with colorectal cancer. Both conserved end residues are part of each CDR3. D genes are given only for firm matches. Clone size, where shown, is once, few, many, or a class for clones that have expanded.

TRBV28,TRBD1,.,TRBJ2-6,CASIDAGGTSGANVLTF,TGTGCCAGCATTGATGCAGGGGGAACCTCTGGGGCCAACGTCCTGACTTTC
TRBV13,.,.,TRBJ1-1,CASSPRVGMNTEAFF,TGTGCCAGCAGCCCAAGGGTAGGAATGAACACTGAAGCTTTCTTT
TRBV6-2/TRBV6-3,.,.,TRBJ1-5,CASSYEEGQPQHF,TGTGCCAGCAGTTACGAAGAGGGCCAGCCCCAGCATTTT
TRBV7-2,TRBD1,.,TRBJ1-1,CASSGTGTSYTEAFF,TGTGCCAGCAGCGGGACAGGGACCTCATACACTGAAGCTTTCTTT
TRBV10-3,.,.,TRBJ1-1,CAISEFRGGTEAFF,TGTGCCATCAGTGAGTTCCGGGGGGGAACTGAAGCTTTCTTT
TRBV30,.,.,TRBJ1-2,CAGALNYGYTF,TGTGCCGGGGCCCTCAACTATGGCTACACCTTC
TRBV19,TRBD1,.,TRBJ1-2,CASKQGAGYHYGYTF,TGTGCCAGTAAGCAGGGGGCCGGTTATCACTATGGCTACACCTTC
TRBV25-1,.,.,TRBJ1-6,CASSESRDFNSPLHF,TGTGCCAGCAGTGAAAGCCGGGACTTCAATTCACCCCTCCACTTT
TRBV5-6,.,.,TRBJ2-7,CASHTGGPREQYF,TGTGCCAGCCACACGGGGGGCCCCCGCGAGCAGTACTTC
TRBV12-5,TRBD1,.,TRBJ2-1,CASGSLDRVNEQFF,TGTGCTAGTGGTTCCCTGGACAGGGTGAATGAGCAGTTCTTC
TRBV6-2/TRBV6-3,TRBD2,.,TRBJ2-2,CASSSFGGGAGGELFF,TGTGCCAGCAGCTCCTTTGGCGGGGGGGCCGGAGGGGAGCTGTTTTTT
TRBV18,.,.,TRBJ2-3,CASSQGIGSTDTQYF,TGTGCCAGCTCACAGGGAATTGGAAGCACAGATACGCAGTATTTT
TRBV6-1,TRBD1,.,TRBJ1-1,CASSEAQGQGAEAFF,TGTGCCAGCAGTGAAGCGCAGGGACAGGGGGCTGAAGCTTTCTTT
TRBV4-1,.,.,TRBJ1-3,CASSLPTGKVTGNTIYF,TGCGCCAGCAGCCTTCCAACAGGGAAGGTAACTGGAAACACCATATATTTT
TRBV5-1,.,.,TRBJ2-1,CASSLGQELMRSYNEQFF,TGCGCCAGCAGCTTGGGACAGGAGCTTATGCGCTCCTACAATGAGCAGTTCTTC
TRBV30,TRBD1,.,TRBJ1-4,CAWSTTGANEKLFF,TGTGCCTGGAGTACAACAGGGGCTAATGAAAAACTGTTTTTT
TRBV7-2,TRBD1,.,TRBJ1-3,CASRPRGGQGVEGNTIYF,TGTGCCAGCAGACCCCGCGGGGGGCAGGGGGTGGAAGGAAACACCATATATTTT
TRBV10-3,TRBD2,.,TRBJ2-1,CAISESTSGGQYNEQFF,TGTGCCATCAGTGAGTCTACTAGCGGGGGCCAGTACAATGAGCAGTTCTTC
TRBV19,.,.,TRBJ2-3,CASTPTRGGDTQYF,TGTGCCAGTACCCCTACACGGGGCGGGGATACGCAGTATTTT
TRBV20-1,.,.,TRBJ2-1,CSASRGQILDEQFF,TGCAGTGCTAGTAGGGGCCAAATCTTGGATGAGCAGTTCTTC
TRBV28,TRBD1,.,TRBJ2-1,CASSSTTGGPYNEQFF,TGTGCCAGCAGTTCGACGACAGGGGGCCCCTACAATGAGCAGTTCTTC
TRBV27,.,.,TRBJ1-5,CASSFLGQPQHF,TGTGCCAGCAGTTTTTTGGGTCAGCCCCAGCATTTT
TRBV13,.,once,TRBJ1-3,CASSLDPWAAAGNTIYF,TGTGCCAGCAGCTTAGATCCCTGGGCGGCAGCTGGAAACACCATATATTTT
TRBV4-1,TRBD2,.,TRBJ2-3,CARRRRGSGALDTQYF,TGCGCCCGCCGCCGCCGCGGTAGCGGGGCCCTGGATACGCAGTATTTT
TRBV24-1,.,.,TRBJ1-2,CATSEGLNYGYTF,TGTGCCACCAGTGAAGGGCTCAACTATGGCTACACCTTC
TRBV6-2/TRBV6-3,TRBD1,.,TRBJ1-1,CASSNGQEAFF,TGTGCCAGCAGTAATGGACAGGAGGCTTTCTTT
TRBV27,.,.,TRBJ1-2,CASSSRLDYGYTF,TGTGCCAGCAGTTCTCGACTGGACTATGGCTACACCTTC
TRBV9,TRBD1,.,TRBJ2-3,CASSPRTGPDTQYF,TGTGCCAGCAGCCCTCGGACAGGGCCAGATACGCAGTATTTT
TRBV4-2,TRBD1,.,TRBJ1-1,CASSRGQMNTEAFF,TGTGCCAGCAGCCGGGGACAGATGAACACTGAAGCTTTCTTT
TRBV7-2,.,.,TRBJ2-3,CASQRGYGGPSGTQYF,TGTGCCAGTCAAAGGGGCTACGGGGGGCCGTCAGGTACGCAGTATTTT
TRBV7-2,.,few,TRBJ2-7,CASSLAGTSYEQYF,TGTGCCAGCAGCTTAGCAGGGACATCCTACGAGCAGTACTTC
TRBV5-6,TRBD1,.,TRBJ1-1,CASSYLDRANTEAFF,TGTGCCAGCAGCTACCTGGACAGGGCGAACACTGAAGCTTTCTTT
TRBV5-1,.,.,TRBJ1-1,CASSEGSLTEAFF,TGCGCCAGCAGCGAGGGGAGCCTCACTGAAGCTTTCTTT
TRBV5-1,TRBD2,.,TRBJ2-3,CASSSGTSSTDTQYF,TGCGCCAGCAGCTCCGGGACTAGTTCCACAGATACGCAGTATTTT
TRBV9,.,.,TRBJ2-1,CASTQDGDNEQFF,TGTGCCAGCACCCAAGATGGGGACAATGAGCAGTTCTTC
TRBV5-1,.,once,TRBJ2-1,CASSLDRLGLNEQFF,TGCGCCAGCAGCTTGGACAGGCTGGGGTTGAATGAGCAGTTCTTC
TRBV6-5,.,few,TRBJ1-1,CASSYDRGTEAFF,TGTGCCAGCAGTTACGACCGGGGGACTGAAGCTTTCTTT
TRBV3-1/TRBV3-2,.,.,TRBJ2-2,CASSLITGNAGELFF,TGTGCCAGCAGCCTCATAACAGGGAACGCCGGGGAGCTGTTTTTT
TRBV30,.,.,TRBJ1-4,CAWFSNEKLFF,TGTGCCTGGTTCTCTAATGAAAAACTGTTTTTT
TRBV3-1/TRBV3-2,TRBD2,.,TRBJ2-3,CASSQVDSGGGTDTQYF,TGTGCCAGCAGCCAAGTGGATAGCGGGGGTGGCACAGATACGCAGTATTTT
TRBV4-1,.,.,TRBJ1-1,CASSQGGSGTEAFF,TGCGCCAGCAGCCAAGGGGGATCGGGGACTGAAGCTTTCTTT
TRBV19,TRBD2,.,TRBJ2-3,CASSPGLAGEDTQYF,TGTGCCAGTAGTCCCGGACTAGCGGGGGAAGATACGCAGTATTTT
TRBV11-1,.,.,TRBJ1-3,CASSLLTASGNTIYF,TGTGCCAGCAGCTTATTGACCGCCTCTGGAAACACCATATATTTT